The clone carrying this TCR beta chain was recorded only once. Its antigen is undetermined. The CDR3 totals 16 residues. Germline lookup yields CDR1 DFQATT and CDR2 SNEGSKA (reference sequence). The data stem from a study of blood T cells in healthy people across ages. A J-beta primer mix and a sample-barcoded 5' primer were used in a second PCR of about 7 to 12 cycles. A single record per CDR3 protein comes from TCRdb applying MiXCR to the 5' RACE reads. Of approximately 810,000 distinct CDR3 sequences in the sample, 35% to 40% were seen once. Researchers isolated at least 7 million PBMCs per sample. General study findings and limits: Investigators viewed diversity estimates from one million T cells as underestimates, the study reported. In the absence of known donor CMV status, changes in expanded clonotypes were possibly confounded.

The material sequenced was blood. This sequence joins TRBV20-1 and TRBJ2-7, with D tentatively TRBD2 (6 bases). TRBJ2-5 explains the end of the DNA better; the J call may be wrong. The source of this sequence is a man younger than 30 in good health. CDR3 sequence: CSAASLGTANAETQYF. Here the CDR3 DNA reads TGCAGTGCAGCCTCCTTAGGGACTGCGAACGCCGAGACCCAGTACTTC.